This TCR beta chain comes out of a study of cytomegalovirus exposure and HLA in healthy donors. This CDR3 contains 16 residues. Germline lookup yields CDR1 PRHDT and CDR2 FYEKMQ (reference sequence). V trimming: 2 bases; J trimming: 10 bases; junction bases outside the gene matches: 12. This PCR relied on a set of 60 Vbeta primers and 13 Jbeta primers. Sequenced by immunoSEQ multiplex PCR; TCRdb stores in-frame clones only, minus some. The sample contains 150,000 to 200,000 clones, around 79% of which appear only once. The sample comprised PBMCs. The sequence was collected from a woman aged 25-40 years in good health and CMV-seropositive. V usage is TRBV13 and J usage is TRBJ1-4; 8 bases are a match to TRBD1. The DNA of the CDR3 is TGTGCCAGCAGCTTACGGCCCGGACAGGGCGACGGAAAACTGTTTTTT. This sequence encodes CASSLRPGQGDGKLFF.